The entry below gives a single T cell receptor beta chain sequence along with its context. Its antigen is as yet unknown. RNA transcripts provided the source from which TCR beta CDR3 regions were amplified. HTBI primers were the set used in a first-round RT-PCR of the TCR CDR3. TCRdb re-derived calls from the multiplex PCR reads in MiXCR, one entry per CDR3 protein. The data contain roughly 750,000 distinct CDR3 sequences, around 17% of them singletons. Newly diagnosed hyperthyroidism patients aged 18 to 65 years had disease lasting under 2 months. The sample is drawn from a study of T cells in Graves' hyperthyroidism and ophthalmopathy. Study outcomes and limitations: Progression to ophthalmopathy was predicted a median of approximately 6.4 months early.

Between the trimmed V and J ends, which lost 0 bases and 2 bases, there was a span of 8 bases. The CDR3 runs to 15 residues. The germline V gene encodes CDR1 LNHDA and CDR2 SQIVND (reference sequence). The clonotype comes from a man aged 18-30 years with Graves' hyperthyroidism. V usage is TRBV19 and J usage is TRBJ1-5; D not certain. Sequences were obtained from blood. The CDR3 DNA is TGTGCCAGTAGTATAGATTTCTACGGCAATCAGCCCCAGCATTTT. This gives the protein CASSIDFYGNQPQHF.